These 13 T cell receptor beta chains were all obtained from the same sample, sequenced in a study of preoperative IRX-2 immunotherapy in early breast cancer (dated by TCRdb to about 2019). The treatment or condition label on this specimen signifies: preoperative locoregional IRX-2 cytokine immunotherapy. Library construction relied on the immunoSEQ multiplex PCR assay. Imported from immuneACCESS, the table was reduced by TCRdb to in-frame sequences with V and J called. These copies leave out some clones; in studies compared against another copy, an unresolved V gene accounts for under half, and the cause of the remainder is not known. This sample has tens of thousands of clones in its table, and around 96% of those were observed once. The ten largest make up nearly 6.5% of the sample. This sample was obtained from a patient treated with IRX-2 immunotherapy. Receptors originate from a human donor with breast cancer.

The chain employs TRBV30 and TRBJ2-1; 14 positions match TRBD2. The CDR3 length is 15 residues. The V segment lost 5 bases and the J segment 4 bases; nucleotides outside the gene matches: 4. CDR1 GTSNPN and CDR2 SVGIG come from the germline V gene (reference sequence). As DNA, the CDR3 is TGTGCCTGGGGTGGGACTAGCGGGGGATACAATGAGCAGTTCTTC. Translating gives CAWGGTSGGYNEQFF.

This chain uses TRBV7-9 with TRBJ2-2; maybe TRBD2 (5 bases). Per germline, CDR1 SEHNR and CDR2 FQNEAQ (reference sequence). The germline V and J ends were trimmed by 1 base and 4 bases, with 10 bases remaining between them. The CDR3 length is 15 residues. CDR3 nucleotide sequence: TGTGCCAGCAGCTTAGGGGCTAGCAGCACCGGGGAGCTGTTTTTT. Its translation is CASSLGASSTGELFF. The full variable domain, completed using reference TRBV7-9 and TRBJ2-2, is DTGVSQNPRHKITKRGQNVTFRCDPISEHNRLYWYRQTLGQGPEFLTYFQNEAQLEKSRLLSDRFSAERPKGSFSTLEIQRTEQGDSAMYLCASSLGASSTGELFFGEGSRLTVL.

V usage is TRBV5-1 and J usage is TRBJ2-2; D is possibly TRBD1 (6 bases). CDR1 is SGHRS and CDR2 is YFSETQ in the germline V gene. V lost 0 bases and J 6 bases, leaving 12 bases between the germline ends. This CDR3 is built from 15 residues. The CDR3 bases are TGCGCCAGCAGCTTGGGGGTTACAGGGTCCGGGGAGCTGTTTTTT. Encoded protein: CASSLGVTGSGELFF.

V is TRBV14 and J is TRBJ1-3, with a possible D match to TRBD1 (5 bases). Germline loops: CDR1 SGHDN, CDR2 FVKESK. The CDR3 covers 17 residues. V was shortened by 4 bases and J by 2 bases, with 18 bases between the two germline ends. The CDR3 bases are TGTGCCAGCAGCCTCCTACCTGGGGGGAAGACTGGAAACACCATATATTTT. Amino acids: CASSLLPGGKTGNTIYF.

V usage is TRBV4-1 and J usage is TRBJ1-5; 9 bases map to TRBD1. Germline values: CDR1 MGHRA, CDR2 YSYEKL. V lost 4 bases, J lost 6 bases, and 4 bases stayed unmatched. This CDR3 has 14 amino acids. The CDR3 sequence is CASSPRTGAQPQHF. In nucleotides, the CDR3 is TGCGCCAGCAGCCCTAGGACAGGGGCTCAGCCCCAGCATTTT.

The V call is TRBV4-3, the J call TRBJ2-1; 8 nucleotides line up with TRBD2. CDR1 LGHNA and CDR2 YSLEER come from the germline V gene. The CDR3 totals 18 residues. The trim removed 4 bases at V and 0 bases at J, leaving 11 bases unmatched. CDR3 protein: CASSLSPGAGGSYNEQFF. The DNA for the CDR3 is TGCGCCAGCAGCCTATCCCCCGGGGCGGGGGGCTCCTACAATGAGCAGTTCTTC.

The chain carries TRBV2 and TRBJ1-2, with D possibly being TRBD1 (6 bases). CDR3 length equals 16 residues. Looked up from germline, CDR1 is SNHLY and CDR2 is FYNNEI. V was pared by 4 bases and J by 3 bases, with 18 bases between. The chain's CDR3 is CASSVYPPTGYYGYTF. The CDR3 DNA is TGTGCCAGCAGTGTTTACCCCCCGACAGGTTACTATGGCTACACCTTC.

Comment on this clone: Compared with germline, one end of the junction differs, possibly owing to a read error. This chain uses TRBV5-5 with TRBJ1-2, with D hard to call. Germline CDR1 reads SGHKS; CDR2 reads YYEKEE (reference sequence). This CDR3 has 13 amino acids. The CDR3, as DNA: TGCGCCAGCAGCCAAGATGGATACTATGGCTACACCTTC. It codes for CASSQDGYYGYTF.

The CDR3, as DNA: TGCGCCAGCAGCTCCACAGGGGTGGCGACCCAGTACTTC. It specifies CASSSTGVATQYF. The chain is built from TRBV5-1 and TRBJ2-5, with TRBD1 matching over 7 bases. This CDR3 region has 13 residues. Trimming cost V 3 bases and J 7 bases; bases outside gene matches: 6. CDR1 SGHRS and CDR2 YFSETQ come from the germline V gene.

This chain links TRBV4-1 with TRBJ2-7, with 9 bases aligning to TRBD1. The CDR3 length is 18 residues. CDR1 and CDR2 (germline): MGHRA, YSYEKL. J was trimmed by 2 bases and V by 1 base; bases with no gene match: 12. DNA for the CDR3: TGCGCCAGCAGCCAAGCACTGTCGAGTTGGGACAGGGCCTACGAGCAGTACTTC. This translates into CASSQALSSWDRAYEQYF.

The chain is built from TRBV19 and TRBJ2-1; TRBD2 aligns across 13 bases. Losses at the gene ends were 5 bases for V and 2 bases for J; bases not matched to a gene: 0. The CDR3 contains 15 residues. Germline V gene sequence: CDR1 LNHDA, CDR2 SQIVND (reference sequence). CDR3 DNA: TGTGCCAGTAGTGGGACTAGCGGGACCTACAATGAGCAGTTCTTC. Its protein product is CASSGTSGTYNEQFF.

The J gene is TRBJ2-1, the V gene TRBV11-3; TRBD1 aligns across 8 bases. Germline V lookup: CDR1 SGHNT, CDR2 YENEEA. CDR3 length: 18 residues. J gave up 4 bases and V 0 bases, and 11 bases lay outside the gene matches. This CDR3 is CASSLDLGGTGKYNEQFF. DNA of the CDR3: TGTGCCAGCAGCTTAGATCTAGGGGGGACAGGTAAATACAATGAGCAGTTCTTC.

This clone was seen just once. The chain uses TRBV10-1 and TRBJ2-1; TRBD2 matches 11 bases. Germline assignment: CDR1 WNHNN and CDR2 SYGVQD (reference sequence). The CDR3 extends over 17 amino acids. V shed 0 bases, J shed 7 bases, and the junction held 8 bases outside the gene matches. CDR3 residues: CASSESGGTSGGNEQFF. CDR3 bases: TGCGCCAGCAGTGAGTCTGGGGGGACTAGCGGCGGGAATGAGCAGTTCTTC.